The rows below give T cell receptor beta chains drawn from one sample of a study of blood T cell repertoires in COVID-19. Some clones are missing from TCRdb's copy, which holds only in-frame ones; the method was immunoSEQ multiplex PCR. This table has 100,000 to 150,000 clones, about 86% appearing once. Sequences were obtained from PBMCs or T cells enriched from blood (not recorded which). The receptor source for this set is a woman aged 50 to 60 who had recovered from COVID-19. Each CDR3 is given with its conserved first and last residue. D genes are given only for firm matches. A row's size may be missing; if present it is once, few, many or a size class.

J | size | V | D | CDR3 | DNA
TRBJ1-1 | . | TRBV19 | . | CASSIQGRVGNGAFF | TGTGCCAGTAGTATCCAGGGCCGTGTTGGAAACGGGGCTTTCTTT
TRBJ2-3 | once | TRBV11-2 | . | CASSSVGVADTQYF | TGTGCCAGCAGCTCCGTCGGAGTGGCAGATACGCAGTATTTT
TRBJ2-7 | once | TRBV5-6 | TRBD1 | CASSFPDRGPGEQYF | TGTGCCAGCAGTTTCCCTGACAGGGGTCCCGGCGAGCAGTACTTC
TRBJ2-7 | . | TRBV7-9 | TRBD2 | CASSPPGRGTYEQYF | TGTGCCAGCAGCCCCCCGGGGAGGGGAACCTACGAGCAGTACTTC
TRBJ1-1 | . | TRBV19 | . | CASSIAFGAFF | TGTGCCAGTAGTATAGCGTTCGGAGCTTTCTTT
TRBJ1-5 | . | TRBV27 | . | CASSEEAGNQPQHF | TGTGCCAGCAGTGAGGAAGCAGGCAATCAGCCCCAGCATTTT
TRBJ2-5 | . | TRBV19 | . | CASSIGQGLRQETQYF | TGTGCCAGTAGTATCGGGCAGGGTTTGAGGCAGGAGACCCAGTACTTC
TRBJ2-3 | . | TRBV19 | . | CASSIEALRGGTQYF | TGTGCCAGTAGTATAGAAGCCCTAAGGGGAGGTACGCAGTATTTT
TRBJ1-2 | . | TRBV19 | TRBD1 | CASRRGPGQGAPGYTF | TGTGCCAGTAGGAGAGGTCCGGGACAGGGGGCGCCTGGCTACACCTTC
TRBJ1-5 | . | TRBV18 | . | CASSPGQLGRVPQHF | TGTGCCAGCTCCCCGGGCCAACTCGGGAGGGTGCCCCAGCATTTT
TRBJ2-7 | . | TRBV9 | TRBD1 | CASSVESQGAHEQYF | TGTGCCAGCAGCGTAGAGTCGCAGGGGGCCCACGAGCAGTACTTC
TRBJ2-5 | . | TRBV5-4 | TRBD1 | CASSRGRRETQYF | TGTGCCAGCAGCAGGGGGCGCCGGGAGACCCAGTACTTC
TRBJ1-5 | . | TRBV19 | . | CASSIRGLGNQPQHF | TGTGCCAGTAGTATACGCGGGCTTGGCAATCAGCCCCAGCATTTT
TRBJ2-2 | . | TRBV3-1/TRBV3-2 | . | CASSQGSDYPNTGELFF | TGTGCCAGCAGCCAAGGATCCGACTATCCGAACACCGGGGAGCTGTTTTTT
TRBJ2-1 | . | TRBV4-1 | TRBD2 | CASSQQPSGGVNEQFF | TGCGCCAGCAGCCAACAACCTAGCGGGGGTGTCAATGAGCAGTTCTTC
TRBJ2-1 | . | TRBV4-3 | TRBD2 | CASSQERGGLGNEQFF | TGCGCCAGCAGCCAAGAGCGGGGGGGCCTTGGCAATGAGCAGTTCTTC
TRBJ2-3 | once | TRBV5-1 | TRBD2 | CASSLTSGGFTDTQYF | TGCGCCAGCAGCTTGACTAGCGGGGGGTTCACAGATACGCAGTATTTT
TRBJ1-1 | . | TRBV10-3 | . | CAISEEVARTEAFF | TGTGCCATCAGTGAGGAGGTCGCGAGGACTGAAGCTTTCTTT
TRBJ2-7 | . | TRBV4-1 | . | CASSQVGDTSYEQYF | TGCGCCAGCAGCCAAGTAGGGGACACCTCCTACGAGCAGTACTTC
TRBJ2-5 | . | TRBV11-3 | TRBD1 | CASSARTGGAETQYF | TGTGCCAGCAGCGCCCGGACAGGGGGCGCTGAGACCCAGTACTTC
TRBJ2-5 | . | TRBV6-5 | TRBD1 | CASRPTGVGTQYF | TGTGCCAGCAGGCCCACAGGGGTGGGGACCCAGTACTTC
TRBJ1-2 | few | TRBV19 | . | CATYRAAGYTF | TGTGCCACCTACAGGGCTGCGGGCTACACCTTC
TRBJ1-3 | . | TRBV18 | . | CASSPSTMVKGNTIYF | TGTGCCAGCTCACCTTCGACAATGGTTAAAGGAAACACCATATATTTT
TRBJ1-2 | once | TRBV3-1/TRBV3-2 | . | CASSPNKNYGYTF | TGTGCCAGCAGCCCGAACAAAAACTATGGCTACACCTTC
TRBJ2-5 | . | TRBV19 | TRBD1 | CASIPPGGAGTQYF | TGTGCCAGTATCCCCCCAGGGGGCGCCGGGACCCAGTACTTC
TRBJ2-7 | . | TRBV5-1 | TRBD1 | CASSSLAGTGVYEQYF | TGCGCCAGCAGCTCCCTGGCCGGGACAGGGGTGTACGAGCAGTACTTC
TRBJ2-1 | . | TRBV20-1 | . | CSASGDNEQFF | TGCAGTGCTAGCGGAGACAATGAGCAGTTCTTC